The T cell receptor beta chain under discussion was sequenced for a study of T cell responses to AZD1222 COVID-19 vaccine (dated by TCRdb to the early 2020s). Study-level background: AZD1222 recipients given second doses at about 4 weeks or at about 12 weeks were pooled, since spike-specific TCR depth and breadth were not found to differ between the two schedules. TCR sequencing covered 230 or so trial participants: 200 to 220 given two doses of AZD1222 and about 26 given two doses of MenACWY control vaccine. Trial participants were enrolled into age subgroups of 18-55, 56-69 and 70-plus years, which contained 148, 28 and 57 TCR-sequenced participants, respectively. General study outcomes and caveats: Because no day 14 peak-response samples were available, the repertoires could be characterized only after the peak T cell response. The whole spike protein was spanned by vaccine-associated CD4 TCRs, and dominant responses were seen in regions 160-218 and 743-854. Reportedly, close to half of the unique spike-specific TCRs recognized epitopes lying outside the regions that are mutated in the B.1.351 and B.1.1.7 variants. Participants were mostly white British, with more females than males. The authors suggested clonal diversity may have been underestimated. Spike-specific TCR breadth and depth rose significantly after two AZD1222 doses compared with day 0 and with MenACWY recipients. The 56-69-year group was small, and its depth increase did not reach significance, likely because of low power. Conclusions about previously exposed vaccinees were limited because only six AZD1222 recipients were SARS-CoV-2 seropositive at baseline.

Concerning this clone: Its antigen remains undetermined. Qualities for individual bases were not recorded, and no much larger clone is one base off.

The CDR3 regions of human TCRbeta chains were subjected to immunosequencing. In the paper's pipeline: Repertoire TCRs were matched against a reference library of SARS-CoV-2-specific TCRs generated with the MIRA antigen-specificity platform. Breadth meant the fraction of unique TCRs that were SARS-CoV-2-associated, whereas depth meant the fraction of total T cells that were SARS-CoV-2-associated. Using the MIRA data, every spike-specific TCR was mapped to the spike region that the TCR reacted to and assigned to either a CD4 or a CD8 class. Log10-transformed breadth and depth values were compared by one-way ANOVA with Sidak's multiple comparisons tests. Imported from immuneACCESS, the table was reduced by TCRdb to in-frame sequences with V and J called. These copies leave out some clones; in studies compared against another copy, an unresolved V gene accounts for under half, and the cause of the remainder is not known. The V and J calls and clone size come from that table; D and trimming were worked out from the DNA. The table for this sample lists tens of thousands of clones; roughly 80% of them were counted only once. The ten largest clonotypes hold under 25% of the sample.

Reading the germline V gene gives CDR1 LGHNT and CDR2 FRNRAP. Trimming costs V 5 bases and J 3 bases, and their ends lie 15 bases apart. Including the terminal cysteine and phenylalanine, the CDR3 comprises 15 residues. Just CDR3 DNA is preserved here, 45 bases in frame from base 1. This specimen's time point label, per the study, means: baseline before first vaccination. Samples from vaccinated people were obtained from the UK trials COV001 and COV002, which included a single-blind randomized controlled phase 2/3 trial of AZD1222 (ChAdOx1 nCoV-19) in healthy adults. Trial participant PBMC samples were collected at day 0 and day 28 after the second dose for TCRbeta chain sequencing.

The chain couples TRBV12-5 to TRBJ2-3, with TRBD1 perhaps the D gene, on 6 matching bases. The TCR comes from an adult in good health. This sample comprised peripheral blood, obtained on day 0 of AZD1222 vaccination. The DNA sequence reads TGTGCTAGTGGTGTTGATCCGGGACAAACAGATACGCAGTATTTT. Translated, this gives CASGVDPGQTDTQYF.